A single sample is the source of the 9 T cell receptor beta chains below, sequenced in a study of identical twins. One entry per CDR3 protein, called by TCRdb with MiXCR from the 5' RACE reads. The sample lists over 500,000 distinct CDR3 sequences, about 20% occurring once. The same data also went into a second study, on T cells expressing NK-cell markers.

Sequenced input: CD4+ T cells sorted from blood. The receptors stem from a woman aged 18-35 years in good health.

The CDR3 sequence: CASSDFVGYNEQFF. CDR3 DNA sequence: TGTGCCAGCAGCGACTTTGTAGGGTACAATGAGCAGTTCTTC. The V gene is TRBV12-3 or TRBV12-4, the J gene TRBJ2-1; D not resolved. Deletions cut 6 bases from V and 4 bases from J, with 13 bases between. CDR3 length equals 14 residues.

This chain links TRBV20-1 with TRBJ2-5; D unclear. CDR3 length: 11 residues. Trimming removed 5 bases at V and 3 bases at J, with 7 bases between. Germline V gives CDR1 DFQATT, CDR2 SNEGSKA (reference sequence). The CDR3 loop is CSALIEETQYF. The CDR3 DNA is TGCAGTGCTCTGATCGAAGAGACCCAGTACTTC.

The chain has TRBV10-3 and TRBJ2-7; TRBD1 might be the D (5 bases). V lost 0 bases to trimming and J lost 5 bases, with 11 bases between them. Germline CDR1 reads ENHRY; CDR2 reads SYGVKD. This CDR3 has 14 amino acids. CDR3 DNA: TGTGCCATCAGTGAGTCTTTAGGGGCTCACGAGCAGTACTTC. It encodes CAISESLGAHEQYF.

The chain employs TRBV7-9 and TRBJ2-5; D possibly corresponds to TRBD2 (6 bases). There are 12 residues in the CDR3. Germline V gene lookup returns CDR1 SEHNR and CDR2 FQNEAQ (reference sequence). V lost 7 bases to trimming and J lost 5 bases, with 11 bases between them. CDR3 in amino acids: CASNGGGETQYF. DNA of the CDR3: TGTGCCAGCAATGGTGGAGGGGAGACCCAGTACTTC.

This clonotype was detected many times. The chain links TRBV9 to TRBJ1-2; tentative D call: TRBD1 (5 bases). Germline lookup yields CDR1 SGDLS and CDR2 YYNGEE. Trimming pared 1 base from V and 4 bases from J, leaving 11 bases between. The CDR3 is made up of 14 amino acids. The CDR3 DNA follows: TGTGCCAGCAGCGTACAGGGATTCGGCTATGGCTACACCTTC. Protein sequence: CASSVQGFGYGYTF.

This chain connects TRBV12-3 or TRBV12-4 to TRBJ1-2; 7 bases map to TRBD1. This CDR3 region has 12 residues. V lost 1 base, J lost 10 bases, and 3 bases stayed unmatched. The CDR3 here is CASSLGQGAYTF. The CDR3 nucleotides are TGTGCCAGCAGTTTAGGACAGGGTGCCTACACCTTC.

This chain uses TRBV25-1 with TRBJ2-2, with TRBD2 identical over 9 bases. The V gene's germline CDR1 is MGHDK and CDR2 SYGVNS. After removal of 0 bases from V and 1 base from J, the junction contained 3 bases not matched to a gene. The CDR3 loop spans 17 amino acids. The CDR3 DNA reads as TGTGCCAGCAGTGAATATAGCGGGGGCATGAACACCGGGGAGCTGTTTTTT. This codes for CASSEYSGGMNTGELFF.

The chain couples TRBV7-2 to TRBJ2-1; 7 bases are shared with TRBD2. This CDR3 comprises 17 residues. After removal of 2 bases from V and 2 bases from J, the junction contained 9 bases not matched to a gene. Germline V CDR1 and CDR2: SGHTA, FQGNSA. The CDR3 is CASSLKASGAPYNEQFF. The CDR3 bases are TGTGCCAGCAGCTTAAAGGCTAGCGGAGCTCCCTACAATGAGCAGTTCTTC.

This clonotype was seen only a few times. This may stem from a read error, because a much larger clone lies one nucleotide away. V and J are TRBV7-2 and TRBJ2-7; 9 nucleotides match TRBD1. In germline, CDR1 is SGHTA, CDR2 FQGNSA. V was clipped by 5 bases and J by 3 bases; unmatched bases: 5. The CDR3 contains 14 residues. CDR3 residues: CASSLRDRDYEQYF. The DNA for the CDR3 is TGTGCCAGCAGCCTCCGGGACAGGGACTACGAGCAGTACTTC.